The T cell receptor (beta chain) under discussion was sequenced for a study of blood T cell repertoires in COVID-19. For the study at large: T cells, B-cell-depleted T cells, or PBMCs supplied cDNA or gDNA.

Original analysis: Using reference gene primer amplification, nucleated cell counts were estimated. Using immunoSEQ multiplex PCR, the repertoire was profiled, and TCRdb retains in-frame clones only, with some absent. The V and J calls and clone size were taken over from that table, and D and trimming were inferred from the DNA. The table includes some 180,000 clones, about four fifths detected once. Germline-derived CDR1 and CDR2 are SEHNR and FQNEAQ (reference sequence). This CDR3 is built from 17 residues. The ends were cut back, 6 bases at V and 5 bases at J, with 26 bases in the middle. This clone has just one count. Patients of the Seattle cohort, enrolled during active infection, were followed longitudinally.

Sequencing input: peripheral blood. This chain joins TRBV7-9 and TRBJ2-7, with D perhaps TRBD2 (6 bases). This clonotype originated in an elderly woman with COVID-19, enrolled during active disease. The CDR3 DNA follows: TGTGCCAGCAGGCAACTTGGGGGAGGCACCCCTCGCAACGAGCAGTACTTC. Its translation: CASRQLGGGTPRNEQYF.